These 8 T cell receptor beta chains were all obtained from the same sample, sequenced in a study of T cells after posttransplantation cyclophosphamide. Sequenced by immunoSEQ multiplex PCR; TCRdb stores in-frame clones only, minus some. This sample has 31,000 or so clones, with roughly 90% found just once. Cells defined as naive were viable CD3+CD4+ or CD3+CD8+ and CCR7+CD45RA+CD45RO-CD95-CD27+CD28+. The sample consisted of naive CD4+ T cells sorted from blood. Receptors originate from a man aged 25-45 years in good health and a related stem cell transplant donor.

This chain links TRBV15 with TRBJ1-5; no firm D call. The V gene's germline CDR1 is LNHNV and CDR2 YYDKDF (reference sequence). CDR3 length: 15 residues. Trimming cost V 0 bases and J 0 bases, with 6 bases left between them. This CDR3 is CATSRDLGSNQPQHF. The CDR3 nucleotides read TGTGCCACCAGCAGAGATCTAGGTAGCAATCAGCCCCAGCATTTT. The full variable domain, with the rest looked up from reference TRBV15 and TRBJ1-5, is DAMVIQNPRYQVTQFGKPVTLSCSQTLNHNVMYWYQQKSSQAPKLLFHYYDKDFNNEADTPDNFQSRRPNTSFCFLDIRSPGLGDTAMYLCATSRDLGSNQPQHFGDGTRLSIL.

This chain joins TRBV27 and TRBJ1-2; 8 nucleotides agree with TRBD1. J lost 3 bases, V lost 4 bases, and 1 base had no gene match. CDR3 length: 13 residues. Germline CDR1 MNHEY, CDR2 SMNVEV (reference sequence). Here the CDR3 DNA reads TGTGCCAGCAGTTACAGGGGGGACTATGGCTACACCTTC. Its protein is CASSYRGDYGYTF.

J is TRBJ2-1 and V is TRBV5-5; 14 bases agree with TRBD2. Germline assignment: CDR1 SGHKS and CDR2 YYEKEE (reference sequence). The CDR3 spans 18 residues. J was trimmed by 0 bases and V by 4 bases; bases with no gene match: 6. The DNA of the CDR3 is TGTGCCAGCAGCCCGGGACTAGCGGGGGCCTACTCCTACAATGAGCAGTTCTTC. Protein sequence: CASSPGLAGAYSYNEQFF. The complete variable domain, with remaining parts taken from reference TRBV5-5 and TRBJ2-1, reads DAGVTQSPTHLIKTRGQQVTLRCSPISGHKSVSWYQQVLGQGPQFIFQYYEKEERGRGNFPDRFSARQFPNYSSELNVNALLLGDSALYLCASSPGLAGAYSYNEQFFGPGTRLTVL.

The genes are TRBV6-5 and TRBJ1-5; TRBD1 agrees at 8 bases. Looked up from germline, CDR1 is MNHEY and CDR2 is SVGAGI. The V segment lost 9 bases and the J segment 4 bases; nucleotides outside the gene matches: 5. The CDR3 spans 13 residues. DNA for the CDR3: TGTGCCAGTAGCAGGGGGCCTAATCAGCCCCAGCATTTT. It translates to CASSRGPNQPQHF.

The chain combines TRBV6-1 with TRBJ1-5; tentatively, D is TRBD1 (5 bases). Germline values: CDR1 MNHNS, CDR2 SASEGT. The length of the CDR3 is 17 residues. V lost 0 bases and J 4 bases, leaving 16 bases between the germline ends. CDR3 sequence reads: CASSEAVRPGGNQPQHF. In DNA form, the CDR3 reads TGTGCCAGCAGTGAAGCTGTAAGGCCCGGGGGGAATCAGCCCCAGCATTTT.

The V call is TRBV2, the J call TRBJ2-7; TRBD1 matches 7 bases. The CDR3 has 13 residues. V gave up 6 bases and J gave up 3 bases; unmatched junction bases: 5. Germline assignment: CDR1 SNHLY and CDR2 FYNNEI. The CDR3 region has the DNA TGTGCCAGCAGATCGGGACAGATCTACGAGCAGTACTTC. This codes for CASRSGQIYEQYF.

V gene TRBV5-1 combines with J gene TRBJ1-4; possible D gene TRBD1, 5 bases. The V end was cut by 4 bases, the J end by 8 bases, with 21 bases between. The germline V gene has CDR1 SGHRS and CDR2 YFSETQ. The CDR3 spans 16 residues. The CDR3 loop is CASSPDEPRRGEKLFF. CDR3 nucleotide sequence: TGCGCCAGCAGCCCGGATGAACCCAGGAGGGGCGAAAAACTGTTTTTT. Looking up the rest from reference TRBV5-1 and TRBJ1-4 gives the full variable domain: KAGVTQTPRYLIKTRGQQVTLSCSPISGHRSVSWYQQTPGQGLQFLFEYFSETQRNKGNFPGRFSGRQFSNSRSEMNVSTLELGDSALYLCASSPDEPRRGEKLFFGSGTQLSVL.

This clone was found once. This chain links TRBV5-5 with TRBJ1-2; a possible D gene is TRBD1 (5 bases). Germline-derived CDR1 and CDR2 are SGHKS and YYEKEE (reference sequence). V lost 5 bases to trimming and J lost 0 bases, with 17 bases between them. The CDR3 runs 16 residues. The CDR3 spells CASRWGKGPSNYGYTF. The CDR3, as DNA: TGTGCCAGCAGGTGGGGCAAGGGCCCTTCTAACTATGGCTACACCTTC.